This TCR beta chain came from a study of vaccination and CD4 T cells after COVID-19. The treatment is: roughly 10-day PBMC culture with coronavirus spike peptide pools or control peptides (ViraFEST assay). The assay that was used to sequence DNA from cultured CD4+ T cells was the Oncomine TCR Beta short-read assay. Each CDR3 protein is one row after TCRdb ran MiXCR on the PCR reads. The sample includes some 18,000 distinct CDR3 sequences, roughly three fifths of them seen just once. This clonotype was recorded a few times. The target antigen is unknown. Germline V gives CDR1 MNHEY, CDR2 SMNVEV (reference sequence). The CDR3 sequence is 10 residues long. Trimming pared 8 bases from V and 2 bases from J, leaving 3 bases between.

The genes are TRBV27 and TRBJ2-5; D unresolved. Sequencing input: CD4+ T cells from blood, cultured in vitro. This receptor was taken from a human donor who had recovered from COVID-19. The CDR3 DNA reads as TGTGCCAGCGGACAAGAGACCCAGTACTTC. It specifies CASGQETQYF.